This record covers a single TCR beta chain. Trimming took 6 bases from V and 2 from J, leaving 15 bases between them. The length of the CDR3 is 15 residues. Germline V gene sequence: CDR1 LNHNV, CDR2 YYDKDF (reference sequence). The entry originates in a study of blood T cell repertoires in COVID-19. On the study more broadly: Acute-phase and convalescent COVID-19 samples originated in the United States, Italy and Spain.

In the source study's methods: Amplification of reference gene primers provided the estimated nucleated cell counts. Method: immunoSEQ multiplex PCR; TCRdb's copy keeps in-frame clones and lacks some. For V, J and clone size, that table is used; D and trimming come from the DNA. This sample has about 50,000 clones, with 85% to 90% found just once. The clonotype was recovered from a man between 60 and 70 years old with acute or convalescent COVID-19. The chain has TRBV15 and TRBJ2-3, with D perhaps matching TRBD1 (6 bases). Sample: peripheral blood. The CDR3 spells CATRSAGANTDTQYF. The CDR3 DNA reads as TGTGCCACCAGATCGGCAGGGGCTAACACAGATACGCAGTATTTT.